These 4 T cell receptor beta chains originate from one sample sequenced in a study of regulatory and conventional T cells in RAG deficiency. Genomic DNA came from blood conventional CD4+ T cells gated CD25-low CD127-high. The repertoire was sequenced with immunoSEQ multiplex PCR; TCRdb's copy has only in-frame clones and lacks some. Here the sample spans roughly 45,000 clones, approximately 90% being singletons. The sample also formed part of further work on regulatory T cells. That report notes: The primer mix had 52 TRBV and 13 TRBJ primers.

The source material was CD4+ effector T cells sorted from blood. Receptor source: a human donor in good health.

V gene TRBV13 combines with J gene TRBJ2-2; 8 bases line up with TRBD2. CDR3 length: 16 residues. The junction had 9 bases not matched to a gene; V was cut back by 4 bases and J by 5 bases. Germline V gene sequence: CDR1 PRHDT, CDR2 FYEKMQ (reference sequence). The CDR3 DNA reads as TGTGCCAGCAGCTCCGCGGGGGGCATATCGACCGGGGAGCTGTTTTTT. It codes for CASSSAGGISTGELFF.

The chain couples TRBV2 to TRBJ1-3; 8 nucleotides match TRBD1. Trimming took 5 bases from V and 0 from J; bases not matched to a gene: 9. The CDR3 runs 17 residues. The germline V gene has CDR1 SNHLY and CDR2 FYNNEI. The CDR3 region has the DNA TGTGCCAGCAGTATTCAGGGGGCTCTCCACTCTGGAAACACCATATATTTT. It is translated as CASSIQGALHSGNTIYF. The full variable domain, rest sourced from reference TRBV2 and TRBJ1-3, is EPEVTQTPSHQVTQMGQEVILRCVPISNHLYFYWYRQILGQKVEFLVSFYNNEISEKSEIFDDQFSVERPDGSNFTLKIRSTKLEDSAMYFCASSIQGALHSGNTIYFGEGSWLTVV.

CDR3 residues: CATRPTARNTEAFF. The CDR3 nucleotides read TGTGCCACCAGACCGACAGCCAGAAACACTGAAGCTTTCTTT. This chain uses TRBV6-6 with TRBJ1-1, with a weak D call TRBD1 (5 bases). CDR1 and CDR2 (germline): MNHNY, SVGAGI (reference sequence). The V end was cut by 10 bases, the J end by 2 bases, with 17 bases between. This CDR3 contains 14 residues.

This chain connects TRBV6-5 to TRBJ1-2; TRBD1 matches 8 bases. The V and J ends lost 0 bases and 8 bases, in that order; junction bases with no gene match: 5. CDR3 size: 14 residues. Germline loops: CDR1 MNHEY, CDR2 SVGAGI. The CDR3 DNA sequence: TGTGCCAGCAGTTACTCCGGACAGGGAGGCGGCTACACCTTC. Its translation is CASSYSGQGGGYTF.